What follows describes a single TCR beta chain. In the original analysis: Amplified reference gene primers provided the basis for estimating nucleated cell counts. The repertoire was sequenced with immunoSEQ multiplex PCR; TCRdb's copy has only in-frame clones and lacks some. V, J and clone size derive from that table, while D and trimming were established from the DNA sequence. This table holds about 130,000 clones, about 88% found once. The sample comes from a study of blood T cell repertoires in COVID-19. In the study overall: Samples taken during acute and convalescent COVID-19 were collected in the United States, Italy and Spain. T cells, B-cell-depleted T cells, or PBMCs provided the cDNA or gDNA that served as material.

The CDR3 extends over 12 amino acids. J lost 14 bases, V lost 2 bases, and 4 bases had no gene match. Sequences were obtained from peripheral blood. The sequence derives from a woman aged 80 or over with acute or convalescent COVID-19. The chain couples TRBV12-3 or TRBV12-4 to TRBJ1-4; the match to TRBD1 covers 8 bases. CDR3 sequence: CASSLTGGSLFF. The CDR3 DNA sequence: TGTGCCAGCAGTTTAACAGGGGGTAGTCTGTTTTTT.